These 6 T cell receptor beta chains came from one sample sequenced in a study of cytomegalovirus exposure and HLA in healthy donors. The study ran its PCR with 60 Vbeta and 13 Jbeta primers. The assay was immunoSEQ multiplex PCR, and TCRdb's table has in-frame clones only and misses some. The repertoire consists of about 160,000 clones, with 84% occurring once and the leading ten covering under 1.1%. Sequences were obtained from PBMCs. Source of these receptors: a man aged 25-40 years in good health and CMV-seronegative.

Concerning this clone itself: At one end, the junction sequence differs from germline, possibly due to a read error. The chain uses TRBV2 and TRBJ1-2; D perhaps matches TRBD1 (6 bases). There are 15 residues in the CDR3. Germline V gene data show CDR1 as SNHLY and CDR2 as FYNNEI. DNA for the CDR3: TGTGCCAGCAGTCCACTTTGGGGGCCGGGAAGGCTCCCTCTTTTC. It yields the protein CASSPLWGPGRLPLF.

The V and J genes are TRBV5-6 and TRBJ1-1; TRBD1 is a possible D gene (5 bases). The V end was cut by 1 base, the J end by 1 base, with 11 bases between. Germline values: CDR1 SGHDT, CDR2 YYEEEE. This CDR3 contains 15 residues. CDR3 region: CASSLLTGRNTEAFF. Here the CDR3 DNA reads TGTGCCAGCAGCTTGCTTACAGGAAGGAACACTGAAGCTTTCTTT.

This chain links TRBV4-1 with TRBJ1-2; no firm D call. Trimming removed 0 bases at V and 6 bases at J, with 8 bases between. The CDR3 length is 13 residues. The germline gives CDR1 MGHRA, CDR2 YSYEKL. CDR3 amino acids: CASSQDVTDGYTF. The CDR3 region has the DNA TGCGCCAGCAGCCAAGATGTCACAGATGGCTACACCTTC.

V gene TRBV6-6 combines with J gene TRBJ1-2; the D gene is possibly TRBD1 (6 bases). The germline V gene encodes CDR1 MNHNY and CDR2 SVGAGI (reference sequence). Deletions cut 8 bases from V and 0 bases from J, with 16 bases between. The CDR3 length is 15 residues. Here the CDR3 DNA reads TGTGCCAGCCACACGCAGGGGAAAGCTAACTATGGCTACACCTTC. This sequence encodes CASHTQGKANYGYTF.

The chain carries TRBV6-5 and TRBJ2-3, with 7 bases identical to TRBD2. The CDR3 is 16 residues long. Germline V gene lookup returns CDR1 MNHEY and CDR2 SVGAGI. With V trimmed by 2 bases and J by 0 bases, 5 bases remained unmatched. CDR3 region: CASSYGLGISTDTQYF. CDR3 DNA: TGTGCCAGCAGTTACGGACTAGGAATTAGCACAGATACGCAGTATTTT.

This clone has only one observation. The chain combines TRBV19 with TRBJ2-1, with 11 bases fitting TRBD2. Losses at the gene ends were 6 bases for V and 6 bases for J; bases not matched to a gene: 10. The CDR3 runs to 16 residues. Germline lookup yields CDR1 LNHDA and CDR2 SQIVND (reference sequence). CDR3 loop: CASSRTSGSSSNEQFF. The CDR3 nucleotides read TGTGCCAGTAGCAGAACTAGCGGGAGTTCGAGCAATGAGCAGTTCTTC.